This TCR beta chain was captured by sequencing in a study of T cell responses to AZD1222 COVID-19 vaccine. Findings and limits, study-wide: Of spike-specific TCRs, nearly half reportedly target regions left unmutated in variants. Most donors were white British, females outnumbered males, and clonal diversity was possibly underestimated. After two AZD1222 doses, spike-specific TCR breadth and depth rose versus day 0. Sampled repertoires all dated from after the peak T cell response.

Per the germline V gene, CDR1 is SEHNR and CDR2 is FQNEAQ (reference sequence). V lost 3 bases to trimming and J lost 1 base, with 4 bases between them. The CDR3 is made up of 12 amino acids. A word on this clone: Its antigen is not known.

Produced via immunoSEQ multiplex PCR; TCRdb's table is partial and in-frame only. This sample carries approximately 190,000 clones, approximately 94% of them seen once, and the ten largest clones take 3.6%. This specimen was peripheral blood, taken 28 days after the second dose of the MenACWY control vaccine. The chain combines TRBV7-9 with TRBJ2-7; no reliable D call. The receptor comes from an adult who received the MenACWY meningococcal vaccine as a control. This CDR3 is CASSLESYEQYF. DNA of the CDR3: TGTGCCAGCAGCTTGGAGTCCTACGAGCAGTACTTC.